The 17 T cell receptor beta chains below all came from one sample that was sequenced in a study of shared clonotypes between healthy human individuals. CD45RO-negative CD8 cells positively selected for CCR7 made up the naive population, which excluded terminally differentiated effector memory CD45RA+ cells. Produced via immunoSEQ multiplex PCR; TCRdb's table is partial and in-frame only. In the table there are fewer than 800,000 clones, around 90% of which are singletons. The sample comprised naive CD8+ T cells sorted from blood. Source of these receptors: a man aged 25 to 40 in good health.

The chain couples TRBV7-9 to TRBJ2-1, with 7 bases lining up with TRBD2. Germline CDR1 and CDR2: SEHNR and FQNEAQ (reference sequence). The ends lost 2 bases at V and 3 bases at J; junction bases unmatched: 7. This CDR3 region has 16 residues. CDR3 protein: CASSLSTLADYNEQFF. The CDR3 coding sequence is TGTGCCAGCAGCTTAAGTACCCTAGCGGACTACAATGAGCAGTTCTTC.

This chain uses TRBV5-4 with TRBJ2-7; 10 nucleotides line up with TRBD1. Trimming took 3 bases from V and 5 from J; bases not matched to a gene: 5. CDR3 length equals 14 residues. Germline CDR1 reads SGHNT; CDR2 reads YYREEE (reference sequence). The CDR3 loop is CASSSTGGLDEQYF. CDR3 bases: TGTGCCAGCAGCTCGACAGGGGGCCTGGACGAGCAGTACTTC.

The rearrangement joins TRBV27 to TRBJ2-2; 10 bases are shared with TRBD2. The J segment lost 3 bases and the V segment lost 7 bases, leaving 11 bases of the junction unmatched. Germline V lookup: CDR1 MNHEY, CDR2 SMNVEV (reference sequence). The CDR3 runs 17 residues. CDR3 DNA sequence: TGTGCCAGCAAGGTATGGCTAGCGGGAGCGGACACCGGGGAGCTGTTTTTT. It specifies CASKVWLAGADTGELFF.

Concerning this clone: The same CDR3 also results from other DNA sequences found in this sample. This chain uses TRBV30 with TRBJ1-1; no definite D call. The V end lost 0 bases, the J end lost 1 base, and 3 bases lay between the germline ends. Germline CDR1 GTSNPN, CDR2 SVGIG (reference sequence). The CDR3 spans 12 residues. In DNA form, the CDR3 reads TGTGCCTGGAGTGTGGGGAACACTGAAGCTTTCTTT. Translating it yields CAWSVGNTEAFF.

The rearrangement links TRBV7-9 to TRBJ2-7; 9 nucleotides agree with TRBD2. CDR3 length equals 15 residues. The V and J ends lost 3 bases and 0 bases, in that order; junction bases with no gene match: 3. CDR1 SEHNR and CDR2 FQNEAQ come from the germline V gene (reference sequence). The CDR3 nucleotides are TGTGCCAGCAGCTTTCTAGCGGGAAGCTCCTACGAGCAGTACTTC. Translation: CASSFLAGSSYEQYF.

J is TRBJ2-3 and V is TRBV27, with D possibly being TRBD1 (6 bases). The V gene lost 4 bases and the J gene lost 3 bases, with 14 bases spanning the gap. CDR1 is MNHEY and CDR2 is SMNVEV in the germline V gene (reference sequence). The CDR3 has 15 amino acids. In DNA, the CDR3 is TGTGCCAGCAGTTCTTACAGGGAAGGTACAGATACGCAGTATTTT. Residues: CASSSYREGTDTQYF.

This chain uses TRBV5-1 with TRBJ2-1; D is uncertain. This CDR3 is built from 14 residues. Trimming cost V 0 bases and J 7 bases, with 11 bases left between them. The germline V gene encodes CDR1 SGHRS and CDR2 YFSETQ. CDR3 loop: CASSLVPDWNEQFF. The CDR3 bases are TGCGCCAGCAGCTTGGTTCCTGACTGGAATGAGCAGTTCTTC.

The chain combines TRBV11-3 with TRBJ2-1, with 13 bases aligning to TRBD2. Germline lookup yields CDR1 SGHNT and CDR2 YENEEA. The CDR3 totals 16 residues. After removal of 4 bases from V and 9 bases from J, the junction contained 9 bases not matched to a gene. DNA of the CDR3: TGTGCCAGCAGCTCACAAATCGGACTAGCGGGAGCTGAGCAGTTCTTC. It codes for CASSSQIGLAGAEQFF.

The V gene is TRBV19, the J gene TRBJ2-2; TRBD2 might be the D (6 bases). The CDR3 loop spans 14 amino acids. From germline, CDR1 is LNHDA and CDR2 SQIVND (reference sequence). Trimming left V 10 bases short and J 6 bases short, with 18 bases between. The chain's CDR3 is CATARLEWAGELFF. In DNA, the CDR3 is TGTGCCACAGCGAGACTAGAATGGGCCGGGGAGCTGTTTTTT.

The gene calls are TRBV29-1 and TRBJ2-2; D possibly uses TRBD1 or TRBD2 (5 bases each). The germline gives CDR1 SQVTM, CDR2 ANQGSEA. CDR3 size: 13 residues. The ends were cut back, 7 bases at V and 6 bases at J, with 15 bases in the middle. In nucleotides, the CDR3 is TGCAGCGCCGAGGGACGGGTGGCCGGGGAGCTGTTTTTT. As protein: CSAEGRVAGELFF.

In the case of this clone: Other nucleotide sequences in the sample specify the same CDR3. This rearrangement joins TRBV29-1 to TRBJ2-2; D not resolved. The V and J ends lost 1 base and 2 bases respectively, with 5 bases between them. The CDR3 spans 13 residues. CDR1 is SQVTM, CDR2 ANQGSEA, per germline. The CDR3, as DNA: TGCAGCGTTGAAGGATTAAACACCGGGGAGCTGTTTTTT. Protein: CSVEGLNTGELFF.

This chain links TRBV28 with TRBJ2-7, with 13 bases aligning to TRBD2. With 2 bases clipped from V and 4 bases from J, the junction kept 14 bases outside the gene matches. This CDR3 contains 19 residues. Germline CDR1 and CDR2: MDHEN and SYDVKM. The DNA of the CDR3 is TGTGCCAGCAGTTTACCGACCGGGACTAGCGGGACTAAGGGTTACGAGCAGTACTTC. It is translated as CASSLPTGTSGTKGYEQYF.

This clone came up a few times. CDR3 region: CASSQDRDRGPQHF. DNA for the CDR3: TGTGCCAGCAGCCAGGACAGGGACCGGGGGCCCCAGCATTTT. The chain recombines TRBV7-9 with TRBJ1-5; TRBD1 aligns across 8 bases. J gave up 9 bases and V 5 bases, and 9 bases lay outside the gene matches. This CDR3 has 14 residues. The germline V gene has CDR1 SEHNR and CDR2 FQNEAQ (reference sequence).

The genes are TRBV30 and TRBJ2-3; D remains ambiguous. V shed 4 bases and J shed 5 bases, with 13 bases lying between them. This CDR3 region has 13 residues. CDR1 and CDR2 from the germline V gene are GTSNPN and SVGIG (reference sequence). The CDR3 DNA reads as TGTGCCTGGAATGCAAACCTCAGAGATACGCAGTATTTT. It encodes CAWNANLRDTQYF.

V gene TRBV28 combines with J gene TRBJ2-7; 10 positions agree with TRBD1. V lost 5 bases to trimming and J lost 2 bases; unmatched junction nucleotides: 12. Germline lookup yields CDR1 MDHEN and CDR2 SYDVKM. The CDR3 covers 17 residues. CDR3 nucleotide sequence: TGTGCCAGCAGTCCGAGTGGGACAGGGGTATTAACCTACGAGCAGTACTTC. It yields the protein CASSPSGTGVLTYEQYF.

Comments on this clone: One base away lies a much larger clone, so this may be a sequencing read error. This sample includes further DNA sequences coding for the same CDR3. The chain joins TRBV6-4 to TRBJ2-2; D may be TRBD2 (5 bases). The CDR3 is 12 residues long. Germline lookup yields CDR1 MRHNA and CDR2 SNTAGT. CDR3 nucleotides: TGTGCCAGCAGTGAGGGCACCGGGGAACTGTTTTTT. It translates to CASSEGTGELFF.

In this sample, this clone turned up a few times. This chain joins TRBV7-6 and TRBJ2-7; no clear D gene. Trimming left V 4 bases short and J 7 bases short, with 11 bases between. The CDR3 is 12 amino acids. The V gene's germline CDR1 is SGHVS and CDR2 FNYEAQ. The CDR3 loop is CASSSPAREQYF. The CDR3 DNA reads TGTGCCAGCAGCTCCCCCGCGAGGGAGCAGTACTTC.